This TCR beta chain emerged from a study of cytomegalovirus exposure and HLA in healthy donors. At the level of the study: A later analysis reported the 120 or so validation repertoires used the same platform as the approximately 660 first-cohort repertoires.

General study results and limits: One later analysis, an examination of the 90 to 150 validation repertoires, found that first-cohort TCR clusters tended to co-occur in them.

Trimming left V 2 bases short and J 4 bases short, with 12 bases between. The CDR3 sequence is 14 residues long. Germline V gene lookup returns CDR1 SGHDT and CDR2 YYEEEE. Clones were sequenced by immunoSEQ multiplex PCR, and TCRdb holds only the in-frame ones, with some missing. Among 110,000 or so clones listed, 86% were seen once. Turning to this clone: As yet, its antigen is unknown.

J is TRBJ1-2 and V is TRBV5-6; D gene unclear. The sequence came from a woman between 18 and 30 years old in good health and CMV-seropositive. The source material was PBMCs. The CDR3: CASSFQETIYGYTF. In nucleotides, the CDR3 is TGTGCCAGCAGCTTTCAGGAAACAATCTATGGCTACACCTTC.